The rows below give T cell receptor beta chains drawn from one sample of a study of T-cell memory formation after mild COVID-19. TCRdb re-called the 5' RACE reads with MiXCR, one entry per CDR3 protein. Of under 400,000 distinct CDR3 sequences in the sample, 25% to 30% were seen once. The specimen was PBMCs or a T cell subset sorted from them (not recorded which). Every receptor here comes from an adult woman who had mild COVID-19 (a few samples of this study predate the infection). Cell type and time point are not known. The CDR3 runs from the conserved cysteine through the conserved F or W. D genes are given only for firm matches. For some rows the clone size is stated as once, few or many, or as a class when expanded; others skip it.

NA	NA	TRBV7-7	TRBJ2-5	TGTGCCAGCAGCCAGGTCAGGGCCCAAGAGACCCAGTACTTC	CASSQVRAQETQYF
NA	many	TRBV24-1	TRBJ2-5	TGTGCCACCAGTGATGGGGATCCCCAGTACTTC	CATSDGDPQYF
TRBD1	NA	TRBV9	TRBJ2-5	TGTGCCAGCAGCGAGACAGGGGCGGGGGAGACCCAGTACTTC	CASSETGAGETQYF
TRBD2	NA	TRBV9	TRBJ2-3	TGTGCCAGCAGCCCTCCGGGGGGGATCGCAGATACGCAGTATTTT	CASSPPGGIADTQYF
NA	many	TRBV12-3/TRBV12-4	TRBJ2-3	TGTGCCAGCAGTTTAGGGGGGCATACGCAGTATTTT	CASSLGGHTQYF
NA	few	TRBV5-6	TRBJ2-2	TGTGCCAGCAGCTTGGCTGGCCCCGGGGAGCTGTTTTTT	CASSLAGPGELFF
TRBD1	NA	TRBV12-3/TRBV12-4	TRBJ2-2	TGTGCCAGCACAACACAGGGGTCATACGGCGGGGAGCTGTTTTTT	CASTTQGSYGGELFF
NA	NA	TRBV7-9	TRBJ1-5	TGTGCCAGCGAAGAAGGGGGGGCGGACAATCAGCCCCAGCATTTT	CASEEGGADNQPQHF
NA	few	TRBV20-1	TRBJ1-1	TGCAGTGCTAGAGGTCTCAAACCCGAAGCTTTCTTT	CSARGLKPEAFF
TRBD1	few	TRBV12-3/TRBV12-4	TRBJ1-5	TGTGCCAGCAGCCCTCAGGGGGCGAATCAGCCCCAGCATTTT	CASSPQGANQPQHF
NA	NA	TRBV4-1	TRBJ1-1	TGCGCCAGCAGCCAAGTGGGCCAAGAGGCAGAAGCTTTCTTT	CASSQVGQEAEAFF
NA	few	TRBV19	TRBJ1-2	TGTGCCAGTAGTATTAGTGGGGGGCGCCGGGGCTACACCTTC	CASSISGGRRGYTF
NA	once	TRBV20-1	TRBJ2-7	TGCAGTGCGCTCGAAGGGACTCCCTCCGCCGAGCAGTACTTC	CSALEGTPSAEQYF
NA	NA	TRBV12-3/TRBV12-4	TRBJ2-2	TGTGCCAGCAGCTTGGACAATCGAGAGCTGTTTTTT	CASSLDNRELFF
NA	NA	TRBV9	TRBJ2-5	TGTGCCAGCAGCGTTGGCGGGGTTGCGACCCAGTACTTC	CASSVGGVATQYF
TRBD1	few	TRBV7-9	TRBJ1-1	TGTGCCAGCAGCCCGGAACAGGGGAGGGACACTGAAGCTTTCTTT	CASSPEQGRDTEAFF
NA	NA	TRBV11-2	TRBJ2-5	TGTGCCAGCAGCCCCCGCGACCGAGAGGGCCAGTACTTC	CASSPRDREGQYF
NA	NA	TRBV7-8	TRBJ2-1	TGTGCCAGCAGCTTATGGGAAGGGACTGCCGGCTACAATGAGCAGTTCTTC	CASSLWEGTAGYNEQFF
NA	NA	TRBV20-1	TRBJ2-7	TGCAGTGCCCCATCAGGGATCTACGAGCAGTACTTC	CSAPSGIYEQYF
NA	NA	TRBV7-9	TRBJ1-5	TGTGCCAGCAGCTTAGGGGGGTTCCGCCAGCCCCAGCATTTT	CASSLGGFRQPQHF
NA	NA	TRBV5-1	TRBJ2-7	TGCGCCAGCAGCGGGGACAACGACTACGAGCAGTACTTC	CASSGDNDYEQYF
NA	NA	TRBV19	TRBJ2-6	TGTGCCAGTAGTATTGGAGGGGCCAACGTCCTGACTTTC	CASSIGGANVLTF
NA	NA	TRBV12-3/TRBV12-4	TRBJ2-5	TGTGCCAGCAGTGTGACAGGCAACGCGGAGACCCAGTACTTC	CASSVTGNAETQYF
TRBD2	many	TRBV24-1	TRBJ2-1	TGTGCCACCAGTGATACCGGGAGGGCCAAGGAGCAGTTCTTC	CATSDTGRAKEQFF
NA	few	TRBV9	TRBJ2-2	TGTGCCAGCAGCGTGGGGGGATCGAACACCGGGGAGCTGTTTTTT	CASSVGGSNTGELFF
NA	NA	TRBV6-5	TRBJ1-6	TGTGCCAGCAGCCGCACCGCTGACAGACTAAATTCACCCCTCCACTTT	CASSRTADRLNSPLHF
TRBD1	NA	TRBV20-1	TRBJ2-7	TGCAGTGCTTTTCCGACAGGGAACTCCTACGAGCAGTACTTC	CSAFPTGNSYEQYF
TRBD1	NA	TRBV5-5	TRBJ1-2	TGTGCCAGCAGCTTCGCCGCGGGACAGGGGTATGGCTACACCTTC	CASSFAAGQGYGYTF
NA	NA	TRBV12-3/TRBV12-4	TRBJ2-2	TGTGCCAGCAGTTTCTTTCCAGATACTAACACCGGGGAGCTGTTTTTT	CASSFFPDTNTGELFF
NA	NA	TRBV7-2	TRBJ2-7	TGTGCCAGCAGCTCTTTGGGGGGGGGGCGCGGCTACGAGCAGTACTTC	CASSSLGGGRGYEQYF
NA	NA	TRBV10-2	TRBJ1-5	TGCGCCAGCGGGCCCAGGGACCCTGTCCAGCCCCAGCATTTT	CASGPRDPVQPQHF
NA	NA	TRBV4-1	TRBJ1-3	TGCGCCAGCAGCAACCCGGCTGGAAACACCATATATTTT	CASSNPAGNTIYF
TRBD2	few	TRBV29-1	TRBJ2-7	TGCAGCGTTGGTAGCGGGAGGAACGAGCAGTACTTC	CSVGSGRNEQYF
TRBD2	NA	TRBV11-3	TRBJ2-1	TGTGCCAGCAGCCATCGACTAGCGGGGACCGACAATGAGCAGTTCTTC	CASSHRLAGTDNEQFF
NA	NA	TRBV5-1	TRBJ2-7	TGCGCCAGCAGCTTGGGTCCCCCGGGGGCGGAAGACCTCTACGAGCAGTACTTC	CASSLGPPGAEDLYEQYF
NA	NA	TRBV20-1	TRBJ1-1	TGCAGTGCTAGAGATTCCTCTACTAACACTGAAGCTTTCTTT	CSARDSSTNTEAFF
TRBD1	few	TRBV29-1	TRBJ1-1	TGCAGCGTAGGACAGGGGGCTGAAGCTTTCTTT	CSVGQGAEAFF
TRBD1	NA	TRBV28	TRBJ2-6	TGTGCCAGCAGTTGGGACAGGGGCTCTGGGGCCAACGTCCTGACTTTC	CASSWDRGSGANVLTF
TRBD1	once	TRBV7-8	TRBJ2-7	TGTGCCAGCAGCTTGCGACAGGGATCCTCCGAGCAGTACTTC	CASSLRQGSSEQYF
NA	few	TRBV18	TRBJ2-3	TGTGCCAGCTCACCAGGCTGGGATACGCAGTATTTT	CASSPGWDTQYF
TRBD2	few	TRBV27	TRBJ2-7	TGTGCCAGCCTCGACTTAGCGGGAGTAATCCACGAGCAGTACTTC	CASLDLAGVIHEQYF
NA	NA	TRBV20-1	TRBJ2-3	TGCAGTGCTAGAGAATTGGGCGGCAGCACAGATACGCAGTATTTT	CSARELGGSTDTQYF
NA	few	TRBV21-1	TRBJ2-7	TGTGCCAGCACCAAATCAAAGGGATCCTACGAGCAGTACTTC	CASTKSKGSYEQYF
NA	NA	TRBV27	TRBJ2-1	TGTGCCAGCAGTTTCTGGGGGAACCCCTACAATGAGCAGTTCTTC	CASSFWGNPYNEQFF
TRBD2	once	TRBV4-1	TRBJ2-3	TGCGCCAGCAGCCACCTGAGGAACGGGGGGTCAGATACGCAGTATTTT	CASSHLRNGGSDTQYF
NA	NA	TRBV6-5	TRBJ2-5	TGTGCCAGCAGGGCCGGTTCGGGGTGGCAAGAGACCCAGTACTTC	CASRAGSGWQETQYF
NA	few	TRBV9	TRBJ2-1	TGTGCCAGCAGCGTGTCGGGCGGGAACTTGTACAATGAGCAGTTCTTC	CASSVSGGNLYNEQFF